What follows is one T cell receptor beta chain and its context. Its antigen remains unidentified. This sample stems from a study of blood T cell dynamics during melanoma immunotherapy. Study overall: First-line therapy was either pembrolizumab or nivolumab with ipilimumab for metastatic melanoma. Study-level points and caveats: It remained unknown if the driving T cell clones were melanoma-specific. PBMC repertoires of eventual disease-control patients split at W3 into clonality or diversity gains.

Each bulk PBMC sample had roughly 400 ng DNA loaded. Measured with immunoSEQ multiplex PCR; TCRdb has only the in-frame clones, and not every one. Counted here are almost 25,000 clones, approximately 88% occurring once; the ten biggest clones make up roughly 4.5%. Documented time point: pre-treatment baseline. This sequence was found in a human donor with melanoma. The input for sequencing was blood, taken from a patient treated with checkpoint blockade.

This CDR3 is CASSTGYQETQYF. The CDR3 bases are TGTGCCAGCAGCACAGGATACCAAGAGACCCAGTACTTC. J is TRBJ2-5 and V is TRBV11-2; D possibly corresponds to TRBD1 (5 bases). The CDR3 has 13 residues. Deletions cut 5 bases from V and 0 bases from J, with 7 bases between. Germline V gene lookup returns CDR1 SGHAT and CDR2 FQNNGV.